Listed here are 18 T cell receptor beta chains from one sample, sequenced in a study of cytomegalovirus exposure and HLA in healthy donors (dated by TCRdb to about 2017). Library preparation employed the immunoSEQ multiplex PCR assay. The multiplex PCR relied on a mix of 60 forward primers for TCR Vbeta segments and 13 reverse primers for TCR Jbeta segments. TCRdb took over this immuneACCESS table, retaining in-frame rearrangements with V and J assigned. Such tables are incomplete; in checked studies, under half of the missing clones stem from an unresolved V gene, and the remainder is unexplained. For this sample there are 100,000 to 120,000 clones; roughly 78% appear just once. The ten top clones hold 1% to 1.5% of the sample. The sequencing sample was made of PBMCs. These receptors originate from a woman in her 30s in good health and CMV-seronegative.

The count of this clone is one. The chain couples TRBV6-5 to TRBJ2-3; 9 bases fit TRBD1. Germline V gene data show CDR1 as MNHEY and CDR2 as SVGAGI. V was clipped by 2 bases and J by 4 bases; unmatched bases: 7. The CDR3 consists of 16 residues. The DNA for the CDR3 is TGTGCCAGCAGTTACCTCGGGACAGGGTTAGCAGATACGCAGTATTTT. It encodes CASSYLGTGLADTQYF.

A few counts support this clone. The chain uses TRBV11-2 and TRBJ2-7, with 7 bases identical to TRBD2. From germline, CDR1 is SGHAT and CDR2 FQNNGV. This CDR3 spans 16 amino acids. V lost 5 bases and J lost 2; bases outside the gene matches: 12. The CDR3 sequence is CASSNRSGRLTYEQYF. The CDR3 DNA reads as TGTGCCAGCAGCAACCGTAGCGGGCGTTTAACCTACGAGCAGTACTTC.

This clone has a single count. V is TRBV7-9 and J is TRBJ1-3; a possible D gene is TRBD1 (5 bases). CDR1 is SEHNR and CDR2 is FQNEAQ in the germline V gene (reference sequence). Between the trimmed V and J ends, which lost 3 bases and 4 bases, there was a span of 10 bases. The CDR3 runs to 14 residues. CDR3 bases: TGTGCCAGCAGCTTTCAAGGGGTCGGAAACACCATATATTTT. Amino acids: CASSFQGVGNTIYF.

CDR3 protein: CASSFSGISNQPQHF. CDR3 DNA sequence: TGTGCCAGTAGTTTTTCCGGGATTAGCAATCAGCCCCAGCATTTT. The V call is TRBV19, the J call TRBJ1-5; D is unclear. V was shortened by 5 bases and J by 0 bases, with 11 bases between the two germline ends. In germline, CDR1 is LNHDA, CDR2 SQIVND (reference sequence). The CDR3 is made up of 15 amino acids.

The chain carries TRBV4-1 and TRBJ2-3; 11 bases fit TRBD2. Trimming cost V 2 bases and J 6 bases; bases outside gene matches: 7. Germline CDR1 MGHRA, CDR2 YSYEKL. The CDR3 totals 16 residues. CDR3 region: CASSQLAGGLGDTQYF. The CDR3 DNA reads TGCGCCAGCAGCCAATTAGCGGGAGGGCTAGGGGATACGCAGTATTTT.

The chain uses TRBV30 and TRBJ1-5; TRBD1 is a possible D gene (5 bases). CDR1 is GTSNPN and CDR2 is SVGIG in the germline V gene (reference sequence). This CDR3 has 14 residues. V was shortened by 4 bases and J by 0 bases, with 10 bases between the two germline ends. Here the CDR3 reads CAWTRQNSNQPQHF. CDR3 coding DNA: TGTGCCTGGACCCGACAGAATAGCAATCAGCCCCAGCATTTT.

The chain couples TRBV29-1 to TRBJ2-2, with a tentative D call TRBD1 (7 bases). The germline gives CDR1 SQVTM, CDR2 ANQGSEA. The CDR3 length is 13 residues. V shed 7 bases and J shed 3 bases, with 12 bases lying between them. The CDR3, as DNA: TGCAGCGCTACAGGGGAGGACACCGGGGAGCTGTTTTTT. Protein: CSATGEDTGELFF.

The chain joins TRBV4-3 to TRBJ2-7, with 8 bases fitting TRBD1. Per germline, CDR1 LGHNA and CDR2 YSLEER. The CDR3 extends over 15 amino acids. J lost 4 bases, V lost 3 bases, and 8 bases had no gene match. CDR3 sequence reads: CASSQARDRWYEQYF. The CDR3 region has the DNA TGCGCCAGCAGCCAGGCGAGGGACAGGTGGTACGAGCAGTACTTC.

The CDR3 sequence: CASGWDRESQPQHF. The DNA for the CDR3 is TGTGCCTCTGGGTGGGACAGGGAAAGTCAGCCCCAGCATTTT. The chain recombines TRBV19 with TRBJ1-5, with 9 bases that match TRBD1. Losses at the gene ends were 11 bases for V and 6 bases for J; bases not matched to a gene: 11. CDR3 size: 14 residues. The germline CDR1 and CDR2 sequences are LNHDA and SQIVND (reference sequence).

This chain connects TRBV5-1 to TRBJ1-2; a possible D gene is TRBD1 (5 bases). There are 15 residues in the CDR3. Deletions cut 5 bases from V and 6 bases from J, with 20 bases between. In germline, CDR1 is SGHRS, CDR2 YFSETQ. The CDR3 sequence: CASRPDLSGLNGYTF. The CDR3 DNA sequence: TGCGCCAGCAGACCCGATCTGTCAGGGTTGAATGGCTACACCTTC. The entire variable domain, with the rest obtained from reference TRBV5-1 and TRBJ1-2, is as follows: KAGVTQTPRYLIKTRGQQVTLSCSPISGHRSVSWYQQTPGQGLQFLFEYFSETQRNKGNFPGRFSGRQFSNSRSEMNVSTLELGDSALYLCASRPDLSGLNGYTFGSGTRLTVV.

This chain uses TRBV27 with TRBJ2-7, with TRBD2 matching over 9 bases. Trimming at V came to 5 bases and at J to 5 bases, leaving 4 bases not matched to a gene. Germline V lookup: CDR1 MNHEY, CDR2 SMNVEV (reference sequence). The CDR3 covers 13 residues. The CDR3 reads CASSPRGGNEQYF. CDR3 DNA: TGTGCCAGCAGTCCGCGGGGGGGCAACGAGCAGTACTTC.

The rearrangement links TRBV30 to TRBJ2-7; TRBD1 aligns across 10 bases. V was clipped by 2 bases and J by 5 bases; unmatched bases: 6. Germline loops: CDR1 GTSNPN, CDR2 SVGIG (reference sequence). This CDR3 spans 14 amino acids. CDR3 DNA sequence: TGTGCCTGGAGTAAGGGACAGGGGCTCGACGAGCAGTACTTC. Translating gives CAWSKGQGLDEQYF.

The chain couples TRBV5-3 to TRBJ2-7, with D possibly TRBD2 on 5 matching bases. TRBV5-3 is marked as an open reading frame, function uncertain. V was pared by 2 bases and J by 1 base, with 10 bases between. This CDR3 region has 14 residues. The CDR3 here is CARSFSGSSYEQYF. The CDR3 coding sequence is TGTGCCAGAAGCTTCTCGGGATCTTCCTACGAGCAGTACTTC.

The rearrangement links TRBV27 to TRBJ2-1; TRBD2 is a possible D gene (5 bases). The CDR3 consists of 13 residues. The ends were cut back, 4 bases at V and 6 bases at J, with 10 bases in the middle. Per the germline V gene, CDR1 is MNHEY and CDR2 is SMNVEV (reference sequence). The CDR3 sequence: CASSSRGFNEQFF. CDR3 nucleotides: TGTGCCAGCAGTTCCCGGGGTTTCAATGAGCAGTTCTTC.

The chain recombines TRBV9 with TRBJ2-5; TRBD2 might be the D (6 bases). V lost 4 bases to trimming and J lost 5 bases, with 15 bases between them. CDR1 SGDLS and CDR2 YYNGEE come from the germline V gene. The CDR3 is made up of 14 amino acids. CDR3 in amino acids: CASSPSGGFETQYF. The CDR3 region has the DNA TGTGCCAGCAGCCCCAGTGGGGGGTTTGAGACCCAGTACTTC.

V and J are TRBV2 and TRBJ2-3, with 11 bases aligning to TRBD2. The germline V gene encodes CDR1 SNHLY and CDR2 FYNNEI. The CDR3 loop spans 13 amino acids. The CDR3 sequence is CIAGGKRRDTQYF. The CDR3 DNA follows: TGTATAGCGGGAGGGAAAAGGCGAGATACGCAGTATTTT.

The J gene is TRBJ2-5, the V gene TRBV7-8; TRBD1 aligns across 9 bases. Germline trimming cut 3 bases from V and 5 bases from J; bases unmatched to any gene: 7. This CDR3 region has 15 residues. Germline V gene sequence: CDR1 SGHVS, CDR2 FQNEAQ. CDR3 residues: CASSFPGQGAETQYF. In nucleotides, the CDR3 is TGTGCCAGCAGCTTTCCGGGACAGGGAGCGGAGACCCAGTACTTC.

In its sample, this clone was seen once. This CDR3 reads CASSEWGWDRTEKLFF. The CDR3 DNA reads TGTGCCAGCAGTGAATGGGGTTGGGACAGAACGGAAAAACTGTTTTTT. This sequence joins TRBV6-1 and TRBJ1-4; 7 bases match TRBD1. Germline loops: CDR1 MNHNS, CDR2 SASEGT. The CDR3 is made up of 16 amino acids. V shed 2 bases, J shed 8 bases, and the junction held 11 bases outside the gene matches.